This T cell receptor (beta chain) was sequenced in a study of OX40 agonist ivuxolimab in advanced cancers. In the study overall: Recorded diagnoses for dose-escalation patients were hepatocellular carcinoma, melanoma, renal cell or head and neck cancer.

Trimming left V 11 bases short and J 1 base short, with 14 bases between. The CDR3 spans 13 residues. The germline CDR1 and CDR2 sequences are SGHTA and FQGNSA. Sequencing used immunoSEQ multiplex PCR; TCRdb keeps in-frame clones, though not all of them. The profile shows more than 40,000 clones, approximately 85% of them singletons. This chain uses TRBV7-2 with TRBJ1-2; D is unclear. The sequencing used CD4+ or CD8+ T cells sorted from blood, collected in a trial of the OX40 agonist ivuxolimab. The sequence came from an adult with an advanced solid tumor such as melanoma, head and neck, liver or kidney cancer. The CDR3 region is CAERGELNYGYTF. The CDR3 nucleotides read TGTGCCGAGAGAGGAGAGCTTAACTATGGCTACACCTTC.